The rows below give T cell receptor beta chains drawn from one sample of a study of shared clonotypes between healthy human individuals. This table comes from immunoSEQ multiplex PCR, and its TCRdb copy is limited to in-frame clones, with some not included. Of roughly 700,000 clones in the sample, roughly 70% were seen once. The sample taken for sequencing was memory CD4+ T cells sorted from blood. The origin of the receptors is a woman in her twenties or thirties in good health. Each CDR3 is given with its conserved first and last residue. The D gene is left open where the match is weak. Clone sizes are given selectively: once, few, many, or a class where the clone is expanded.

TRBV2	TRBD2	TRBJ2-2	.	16	TGTGCCAGCAGTCGAGGACTAGCGGGAGTTGCCGGGGAGCTGTTTTTT	CASSRGLAGVAGELFF
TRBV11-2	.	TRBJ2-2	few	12	TGTGCCAGCAGCCCCTACATCGGGGAGCTGTTTTTT	CASSPYIGELFF
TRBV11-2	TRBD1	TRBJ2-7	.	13	TGTGCCAGCAGCTTCCAAACAGGGGCCGAGCAGTACTTC	CASSFQTGAEQYF
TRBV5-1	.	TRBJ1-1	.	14	TGCGCCAGCGGTTCTGAGGTCGGGAACACTGAAGCTTTCTTT	CASGSEVGNTEAFF
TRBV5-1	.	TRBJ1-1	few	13	TGCGCCAGCAGCGCGGTTCGTGAATCTGAAGCTTTCTTT	CASSAVRESEAFF
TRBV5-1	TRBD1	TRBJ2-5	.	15	TGCGCCAGCAGCGTCGGGACAGCCGGGGAAGAGACCCAGTACTTC	CASSVGTAGEETQYF
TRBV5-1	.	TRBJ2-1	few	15	TGCGCCAGCAGCTTGGGGGGTTTCTCCTACAATGAGCAGTTCTTC	CASSLGGFSYNEQFF
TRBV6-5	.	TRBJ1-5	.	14	TGTGCCAGCAGTTACAGGGGATACAATCAGCCCCAGCATTTT	CASSYRGYNQPQHF
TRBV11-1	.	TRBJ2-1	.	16	TGTGCCAGCAGCTTAAGGGCCGCCGGACCTGGAAATGAGCAGTTCTTC	CASSLRAAGPGNEQFF
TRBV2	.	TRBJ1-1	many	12	TGTGCCAGCAGTGAAAAGGGCACTGAAGCTTTCTTT	CASSEKGTEAFF
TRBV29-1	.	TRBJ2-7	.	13	TGCAGCGTTGACCAGGAAAATACCTACGAGCAGTACTTC	CSVDQENTYEQYF
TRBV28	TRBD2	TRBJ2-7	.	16	TGTGCCAGCAGTTTTCATGGACTAGCGGACTCCTACGAGCAGTACTTC	CASSFHGLADSYEQYF
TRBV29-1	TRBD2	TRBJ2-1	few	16	TGCAGCGTTGCTCACCTTGCCGGGGAGGGACGCGATGAGCAGTTCTTC	CSVAHLAGEGRDEQFF
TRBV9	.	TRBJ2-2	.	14	TGTGCCAGCAGCGTAGGCCAGAACACCGGGGAGCTGTTTTTT	CASSVGQNTGELFF
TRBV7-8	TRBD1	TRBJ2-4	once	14	TGTGCCAGCAGCGGAACCACAGGGGCAAACATTCAGTACTTC	CASSGTTGANIQYF
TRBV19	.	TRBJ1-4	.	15	TGTGCCAGTAGTATCTCCAGGGGACTTAATGAAAAACTGTTTTTT	CASSISRGLNEKLFF
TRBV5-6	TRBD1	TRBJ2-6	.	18	TGTGCCAGCAGCTTGGTACAGGGGATAATAACTGGGGCCAACGTCCTGACTTTC	CASSLVQGIITGANVLTF
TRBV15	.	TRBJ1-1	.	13	TGTGCCACCAGCAGAGGCACGGTCACTGAAGCTTTCTTT	CATSRGTVTEAFF
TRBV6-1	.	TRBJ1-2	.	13	TGTGCCAGCAGTGCCCAGGAGCTCTATGGCTACACCTTC	CASSAQELYGYTF
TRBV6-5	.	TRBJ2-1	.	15	TGTGCCAGCAGCCTCCATCGGAGCTCCTACAATGAGCAGTTCTTC	CASSLHRSSYNEQFF
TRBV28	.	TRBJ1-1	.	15	TGTGCCAGCAGTCAAGGGACCTCAAACGTTTATGAAGCTTTCTTT	CASSQGTSNVYEAFF
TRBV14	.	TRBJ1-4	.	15	TGTGCCAGCAGCCGAGGGGACGTATGGGGTGAAAAACTGTTTTTT	CASSRGDVWGEKLFF
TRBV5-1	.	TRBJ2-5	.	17	TGCGCCAGCAGCACAGCGGCTGGGCAGGGCCTTAGAGAGACCCAGTACTTC	CASSTAAGQGLRETQYF
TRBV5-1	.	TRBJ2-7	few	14	TGCGCCAGCAGCTTGGAGACAGACCACTACGAGCAGTACTTC	CASSLETDHYEQYF
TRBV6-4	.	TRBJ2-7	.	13	TGTGCCAGCAGCACTCAACCGGGAAGCGAGCAGTACTTC	CASSTQPGSEQYF
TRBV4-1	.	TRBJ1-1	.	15	TGCGCCAGCAGCCAAGTATTAAGGAGGCCCACTGAAGCTTTCTTT	CASSQVLRRPTEAFF
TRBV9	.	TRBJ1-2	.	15	TGTGCCAGCAGCCCAGAGGAGGGTATCCTTTATGGCTACACCTTC	CASSPEEGILYGYTF
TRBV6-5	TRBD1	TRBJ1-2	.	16	TGTGCCAGCAGTTTTTCAAACCCGGGACAGGGGCTGGGCTACACCTTC	CASSFSNPGQGLGYTF
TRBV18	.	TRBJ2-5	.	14	TGTGCCAGCTCACCAGGGCTGAGTCAAGAGACCCAGTACTTC	CASSPGLSQETQYF
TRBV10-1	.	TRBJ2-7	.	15	TGCGCCAGCAGTGAGGGGAGTCCAGCGGCCTACGAGCAGTACTTC	CASSEGSPAAYEQYF
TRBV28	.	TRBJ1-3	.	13	TGTGCCAGCAGGGGACTAGGGGGAAACACCATATATTTT	CASRGLGGNTIYF
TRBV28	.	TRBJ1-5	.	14	TGTGCCAGCAGTTTGTGGGGTTGGAATCAGCCCCAGCATTTT	CASSLWGWNQPQHF
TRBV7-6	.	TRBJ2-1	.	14	TGTGCCAGCAGCTTAGAACCGGGACGCAGTGAGCAGTTCTTC	CASSLEPGRSEQFF
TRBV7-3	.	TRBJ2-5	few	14	TGTGCCAGCAGCTTAACTTGGGACCAAGAGACCCAGTACTTC	CASSLTWDQETQYF
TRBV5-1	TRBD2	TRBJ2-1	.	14	TGCGCCACCCGGCCCAGCGGGAGCTACAATGAGCAGTTCTTC	CATRPSGSYNEQFF
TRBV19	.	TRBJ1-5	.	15	TGTGCCAGTAGTATAGGCCGGAATAGCAATCAGCCCCAGCATTTT	CASSIGRNSNQPQHF